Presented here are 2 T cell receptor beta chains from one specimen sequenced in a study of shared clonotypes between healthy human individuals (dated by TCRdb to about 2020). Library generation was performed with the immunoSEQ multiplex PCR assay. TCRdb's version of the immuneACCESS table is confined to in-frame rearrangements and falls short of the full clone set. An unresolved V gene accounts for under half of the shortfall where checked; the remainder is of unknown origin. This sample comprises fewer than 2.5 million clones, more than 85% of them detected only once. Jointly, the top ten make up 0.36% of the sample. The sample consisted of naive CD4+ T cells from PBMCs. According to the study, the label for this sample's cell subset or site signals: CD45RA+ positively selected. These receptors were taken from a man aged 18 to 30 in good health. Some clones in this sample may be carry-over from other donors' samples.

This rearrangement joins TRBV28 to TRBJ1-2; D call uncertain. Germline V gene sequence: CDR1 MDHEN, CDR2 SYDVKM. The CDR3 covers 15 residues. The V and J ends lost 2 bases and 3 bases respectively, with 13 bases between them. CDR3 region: CASSLIRVGHYGYTF. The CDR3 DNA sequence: TGTGCCAGCAGTTTAATTCGGGTAGGGCACTATGGCTACACCTTC.

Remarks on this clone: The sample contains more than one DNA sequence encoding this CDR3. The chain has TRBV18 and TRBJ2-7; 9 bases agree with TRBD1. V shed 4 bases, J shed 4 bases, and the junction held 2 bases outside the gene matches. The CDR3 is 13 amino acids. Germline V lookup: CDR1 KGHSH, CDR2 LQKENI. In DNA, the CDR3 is TGTGCCAGCTCACTAGGACAGGGGTACGAGCAGTACTTC. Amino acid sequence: CASSLGQGYEQYF.